The sequence of this T cell receptor beta chain was determined in a study of regulatory T cells in long-lasting Graves disease. Germline V CDR1 and CDR2: SGDLS, YYNGEE. Trimming stripped 6 bases from V and 5 bases from J, with 22 bases between. The CDR3 extends over 16 amino acids. The TCR beta library used iRepertoire HTBI primers with Arm-PCR amplification of CDR3. TCRdb passed the multiplex PCR reads through MiXCR, listing each CDR3 protein once. The sample carries 520,000 or so distinct CDR3 sequences, approximately 12% recorded once. The sample's time point: newly diagnosed GD, antithyroid drugs for less than 3 months. PBMCs provided the RNA from which the TCR library was made. These data were also reused for a study on T cells in Graves' hyperthyroidism and ophthalmopathy. As that report states: Median prediction lead before ophthalmopathy onset was about 6.5 months with the model.

The V call is TRBV9, the J call TRBJ2-3; D tentatively fits TRBD1 or TRBD2 (5 bases each). The TCR originated in a woman aged 25 to 39 with Graves disease. The input for sequencing was peripheral blood mononuclear cells (PBMCs), taken at new diagnosis, from a patient treated with antithyroid drugs. This chain's CDR3 is CASNSAPAGFVDTQYF. The CDR3 DNA reads TGTGCCAGCAATAGCGCCCCAGCAGGGTTTGTAGATACGCAGTATTTT.